Below, 17 T cell receptor beta chains from the same sample are listed, as sequenced in a study of blood T cell repertoires in COVID-19. The method was immunoSEQ multiplex PCR; TCRdb's version includes in-frame clones alone and lacks a portion of them. The sample lists 200,000 or so clones, over 70% occurring once. Sequencing used peripheral blood. The receptor set was obtained from a man in his sixties with active or convalescent COVID-19.

This clone was recorded a few times. The V gene is TRBV19, the J gene TRBJ2-2, with D hard to call. The CDR3 consists of 15 residues. CDR1 is LNHDA and CDR2 is SQIVND in the germline V gene (reference sequence). V was clipped by 10 bases and J by 5 bases, with 20 bases between them. CDR3 coding DNA: TGTGCCACACAGCAGGAAATGTCGGAAACCGGGGAGCTGTTTTTT. Protein sequence: CATQQEMSETGELFF.

The rearrangement joins TRBV7-9 to TRBJ2-1; D might be TRBD2 (5 bases). V lost 3 bases and J 4 bases, leaving 13 bases between the germline ends. Germline V lookup: CDR1 SEHNR, CDR2 FQNEAQ (reference sequence). The CDR3 runs to 15 residues. CDR3 coding DNA: TGTGCCAGCAGCTTGAGGCCAGCGGCTTACAATGAGCAGTTCTTC. Its protein is CASSLRPAAYNEQFF.

This chain joins TRBV28 and TRBJ1-5; D is perhaps TRBD1 (5 bases). Germline V gene lookup returns CDR1 MDHEN and CDR2 SYDVKM. The CDR3 loop spans 16 amino acids. The CDR3 protein is CPTPLRGGERGQPQHF. CDR3 DNA: TGTCCCACCCCCTTACGGGGGGGGGAAAGGGGTCAGCCCCAGCATTTT.

V is TRBV11-2 and J is TRBJ2-3; possible D gene TRBD1, 6 bases. The germline V gene has CDR1 SGHAT and CDR2 FQNNGV. There are 13 residues in the CDR3. Trimming shortened V by 3 bases and J by 6 bases, and 10 bases separated the two germline ends. The CDR3 DNA reads as TGTGCCAGCAGCTTTTGGGGGCCCGATACGCAGTATTTT. Its translation: CASSFWGPDTQYF.

The chain links TRBV28 to TRBJ2-7; D gene unclear. There are 12 residues in the CDR3. From germline, CDR1 is MDHEN and CDR2 SYDVKM. V was clipped by 2 bases and J by 3 bases, with 5 bases between them. CDR3 nucleotides: TGTGCCAGCAGTTTAAGCTTCTACGAGCAGTACTTC. Its translation is CASSLSFYEQYF.

This sequence joins TRBV7-2 and TRBJ2-3; D is unresolved. The length of the CDR3 is 14 residues. The V gene's germline CDR1 is SGHTA and CDR2 FQGNSA. The V end was cut by 2 bases, the J end by 0 bases, with 6 bases between. In nucleotides, the CDR3 is TGTGCCAGCAGCTTACTAACCAGCACAGATACGCAGTATTTT. Encoded protein: CASSLLTSTDTQYF.

The chain couples TRBV7-7 to TRBJ2-7; tentatively, D is TRBD2 (6 bases). Germline V gene data show CDR1 as SSHAT and CDR2 as FNYEAQ (reference sequence). This CDR3 has 14 residues. Trimming stripped 5 bases from V and 4 bases from J, with 15 bases between. This CDR3 is CASSPGTPNYEQYF. The CDR3, as DNA: TGTGCCAGCAGCCCCGGGACTCCTAATTACGAGCAGTACTTC.

The chain recombines TRBV28 with TRBJ2-7; 8 nucleotides match TRBD1. Germline CDR1 reads MDHEN; CDR2 reads SYDVKM. CDR3 size: 14 residues. V trimming: 3 bases; J trimming: 7 bases; junction bases outside the gene matches: 8. CDR3 protein: CASSFPGGVREQYF. In DNA, the CDR3 is TGTGCCAGCAGTTTCCCAGGGGGCGTAAGGGAGCAGTACTTC.

The chain employs TRBV7-2 and TRBJ1-5; D uncertain. V gave up 5 bases and J gave up 7 bases, with 12 bases separating them. The CDR3 loop spans 13 amino acids. Germline V gene data show CDR1 as SGHTA and CDR2 as FQGNSA. CDR3 sequence reads: CASSPQTGQPQHF. CDR3 in DNA: TGTGCCAGCAGCCCGCAAACGGGGCAGCCCCAGCATTTT.

The rearrangement links TRBV20-1 to TRBJ2-1, with D tentatively TRBD1 (5 bases). Germline CDR1 and CDR2: DFQATT and SNEGSKA (reference sequence). V lost 0 bases and J lost 12, with 9 bases in between. This CDR3 has 11 residues. In DNA, the CDR3 is TGCAGTGCTAGAGATGGGGCACGGCAGTTCTTC. The encoded protein is CSARDGARQFF.

This rearrangement joins TRBV9 to TRBJ2-7; TRBD1 matches at 7 bases. Germline V gene lookup returns CDR1 SGDLS and CDR2 YYNGEE. The CDR3 extends over 15 amino acids. Germline trimming cut 0 bases from V and 0 bases from J; bases unmatched to any gene: 3. The CDR3 region is CASSVGDRNSYEQYF. The CDR3 nucleotides are TGTGCCAGCAGCGTAGGGGACAGAAACTCCTACGAGCAGTACTTC.

The chain combines TRBV7-2 with TRBJ2-1; 9 bases fit TRBD1. V lost 2 bases and J lost 11; bases outside the gene matches: 7. The CDR3 runs 14 residues. The germline CDR1 and CDR2 sequences are SGHTA and FQGNSA. CDR3 bases: TGTGCCAGCAGCTTACAGAGGACAGGGGAAAAGCAGTTCTTC. Amino acid sequence: CASSLQRTGEKQFF.

This sequence joins TRBV7-9 and TRBJ2-5, with a tentative D call TRBD2 (6 bases). The ends were cut back, 4 bases at V and 1 base at J, with 10 bases in the middle. The CDR3 runs 14 residues. Germline V gene sequence: CDR1 SEHNR, CDR2 FQNEAQ (reference sequence). The CDR3 is CASSYGGLQETQYF. The DNA of the CDR3 is TGTGCCAGCAGCTATGGGGGACTCCAAGAGACCCAGTACTTC. The variable domain in full, with the rest retrieved from reference TRBV7-9 and TRBJ2-5, is DTGVSQNPRHKITKRGQNVTFRCDPISEHNRLYWYRQTLGQGPEFLTYFQNEAQLEKSRLLSDRFSAERPKGSFSTLEIQRTEQGDSAMYLCASSYGGLQETQYFGPGTRLLVL.

CDR3 loop: CSVEGQPTYGYTF. The CDR3 nucleotides are TGCAGCGTTGAAGGACAGCCTACCTATGGCTACACCTTC. The chain uses TRBV29-1 and TRBJ1-2, with D perhaps TRBD1 (5 bases). CDR1 and CDR2 (germline): SQVTM, ANQGSEA. This CDR3 has 13 amino acids. Trimming removed 1 base at V and 4 bases at J, with 10 bases between. Complete variable domain (other parts from reference TRBV29-1 and TRBJ1-2): SAVISQKPSRDICQRGTSLTIQCQVDSQVTMMFWYRQQPGQSLTLIATANQGSEATYESGFVIDKFPISRPNLTFSTLTVSNMSPEDSSIYLCSVEGQPTYGYTFGSGTRLTVV.

V and J are TRBV2 and TRBJ2-6, with D possibly being TRBD2 (5 bases). The CDR3 runs 16 residues. Trimming stripped 2 bases from V and 1 base from J, with 9 bases between. Germline assignment: CDR1 SNHLY and CDR2 FYNNEI. DNA of the CDR3: TGTGCCAGCAGTGAACGGGCGGGTTCTGGGGCCAACGTCCTGACTTTC. Amino acids: CASSERAGSGANVLTF.

The chain employs TRBV12-3 or TRBV12-4 and TRBJ2-4; TRBD1 matches 9 bases. This CDR3 has 13 residues. The J segment lost 6 bases and the V segment lost 3 bases, leaving 0 bases of the junction unmatched. CDR3: CASSLDRGNIQYF. The CDR3 coding sequence is TGTGCCAGCAGTTTGGACAGGGGAAACATTCAGTACTTC.

V gene TRBV10-3 combines with J gene TRBJ2-1; a weak D match, TRBD1 (6 bases). The CDR3 is 14 residues long. Trimming pared 0 bases from V and 5 bases from J, leaving 8 bases between. Germline V gives CDR1 ENHRY, CDR2 SYGVKD. CDR3 in amino acids: CAISESDSHNEQFF. CDR3 nucleotides: TGTGCCATCAGTGAGTCGGACAGTCACAATGAGCAGTTCTTC.